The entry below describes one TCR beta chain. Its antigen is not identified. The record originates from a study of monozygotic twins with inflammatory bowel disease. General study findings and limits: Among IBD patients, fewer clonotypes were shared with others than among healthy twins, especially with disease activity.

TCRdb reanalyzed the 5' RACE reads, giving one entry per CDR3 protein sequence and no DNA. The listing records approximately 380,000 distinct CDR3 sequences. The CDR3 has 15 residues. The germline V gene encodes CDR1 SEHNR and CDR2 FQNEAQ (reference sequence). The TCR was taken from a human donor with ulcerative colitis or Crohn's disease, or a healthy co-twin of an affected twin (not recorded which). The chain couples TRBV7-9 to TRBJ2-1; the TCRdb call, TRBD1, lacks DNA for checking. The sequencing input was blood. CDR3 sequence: CASSSWTGEDNEQFF. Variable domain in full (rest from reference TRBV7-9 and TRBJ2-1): DTGVSQNPRHKITKRGQNVTFRCDPISEHNRLYWYRQTLGQGPEFLTYFQNEAQLEKSRLLSDRFSAERPKGSFSTLEIQRTEQGDSAMYLCASSSWTGEDNEQFFGPGTRLTVL.